This T cell receptor (beta chain) is from a study of cytomegalovirus exposure and HLA in healthy donors. General study findings and limits: Researchers left out some V segments, among them TRBV6-2 and TRBV6-3, as indistinguishable.

A word on this clone: Its antigen is undetermined.

The CDR3 runs to 20 residues. The germline V gene has CDR1 LGHNA and CDR2 YSLEER. V was clipped by 0 bases and J by 0 bases; unmatched bases: 9. PCR primers comprised 60 Vbeta and 13 Jbeta primers. Repertoires were generated with immunoSEQ multiplex PCR, while TCRdb's copy carries only in-frame clones and drops some. The repertoire includes 150,000 to 200,000 clones, over 70% of them detected once, and around 3% sits in the top ten. The V gene is TRBV4-3, the J gene TRBJ1-3; TRBD1 agrees at 12 bases. The sequencing sample was made of PBMCs. The receptor was isolated from a woman between 45 and 65 years old in good health and CMV-seropositive. The CDR3 sequence is CASSQDLWDRGLSSGNTIYF. CDR3 sequence (DNA): TGCGCCAGCAGCCAAGATCTGTGGGACAGGGGGCTAAGCTCTGGAAACACCATATATTTT.